This TCR beta chain was captured in a study of T cell responses to AZD1222 COVID-19 vaccine. Clones were sequenced by immunoSEQ multiplex PCR, and TCRdb holds only the in-frame ones, with some missing. The table lists over 45,000 clones, more than 80% of them singletons, with roughly 15% in the top ten. Worth noting for this clone: Its antigen is undetermined.

General study points: Clonal diversity may have been underestimated in mostly white British donors. At 160-218 and 743-854, vaccine-associated CD4 TCRs were dominant, and they spanned spike.

The receptor was isolated from an adult who received the AZD1222 COVID-19 vaccine. The sample here was peripheral blood, taken 28 days after the second AZD1222 dose.

The CDR3 coding sequence is TGTGCCAGCAGTGATAGCGGCAGGGGAAATTCACCCCTCCACTTT. Translating gives CASSDSGRGNSPLHF. V gene TRBV2 combines with J gene TRBJ1-6, with D possibly matching TRBD1 (6 bases). The germline V gene encodes CDR1 SNHLY and CDR2 FYNNEI. The CDR3 loop spans 15 amino acids. V lost 3 bases and J 7 bases, leaving 13 bases between the germline ends.